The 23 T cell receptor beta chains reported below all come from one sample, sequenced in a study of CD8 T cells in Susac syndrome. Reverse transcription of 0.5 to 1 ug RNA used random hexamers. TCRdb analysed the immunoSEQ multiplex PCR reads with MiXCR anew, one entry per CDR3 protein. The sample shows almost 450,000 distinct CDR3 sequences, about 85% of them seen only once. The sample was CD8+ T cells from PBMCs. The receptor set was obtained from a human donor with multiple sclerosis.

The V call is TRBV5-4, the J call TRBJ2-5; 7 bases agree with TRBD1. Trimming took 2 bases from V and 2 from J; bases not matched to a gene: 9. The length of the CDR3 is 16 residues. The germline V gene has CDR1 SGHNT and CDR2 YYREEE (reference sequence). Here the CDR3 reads CASSLVWDSLQETQYF. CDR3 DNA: TGTGCCAGCAGCTTAGTATGGGACAGCCTTCAAGAGACCCAGTACTTC.

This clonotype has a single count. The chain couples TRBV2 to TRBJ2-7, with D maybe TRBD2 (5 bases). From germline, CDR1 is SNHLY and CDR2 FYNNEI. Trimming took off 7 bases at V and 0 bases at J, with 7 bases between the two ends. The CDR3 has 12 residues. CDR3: CASKRSSYEQYF. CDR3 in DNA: TGTGCCAGCAAGCGGAGCTCCTACGAGCAGTACTTC.

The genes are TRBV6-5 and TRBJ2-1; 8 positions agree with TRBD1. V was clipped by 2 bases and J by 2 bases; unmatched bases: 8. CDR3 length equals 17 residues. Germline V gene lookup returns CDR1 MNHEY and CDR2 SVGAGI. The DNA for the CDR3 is TGTGCCAGCAGTTACCGGGGCCCAGGGGGCGCCTACAATGAGCAGTTCTTC. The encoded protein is CASSYRGPGGAYNEQFF.

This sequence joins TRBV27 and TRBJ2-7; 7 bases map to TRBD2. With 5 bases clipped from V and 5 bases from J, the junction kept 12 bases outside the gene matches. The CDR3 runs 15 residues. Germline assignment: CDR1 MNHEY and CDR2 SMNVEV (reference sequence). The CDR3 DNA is TGTGCCAGCAGTCTTTTTTTGCGGGAGCGGGACGAGCAGTACTTC. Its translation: CASSLFLRERDEQYF.

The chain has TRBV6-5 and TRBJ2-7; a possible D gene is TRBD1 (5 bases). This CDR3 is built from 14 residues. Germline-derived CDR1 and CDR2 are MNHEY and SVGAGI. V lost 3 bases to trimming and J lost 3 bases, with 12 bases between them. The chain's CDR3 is CASSYSTEDYEQYF. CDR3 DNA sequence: TGTGCCAGCAGTTATTCGACAGAGGACTACGAGCAGTACTTC.

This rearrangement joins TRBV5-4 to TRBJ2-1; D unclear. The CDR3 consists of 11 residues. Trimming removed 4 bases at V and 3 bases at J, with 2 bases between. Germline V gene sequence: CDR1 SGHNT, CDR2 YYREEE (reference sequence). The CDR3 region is CASSIYNEQFF. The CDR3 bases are TGTGCCAGCAGCATCTACAATGAGCAGTTCTTC. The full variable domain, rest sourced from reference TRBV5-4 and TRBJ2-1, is ETGVTQSPTHLIKTRGQQVTLRCSSQSGHNTVSWYQQALGQGPQFIFQYYREEENGRGNFPPRFSGLQFPNYSSELNVNALELDDSALYLCASSIYNEQFFGPGTRLTVL.

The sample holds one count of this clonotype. The CDR3 DNA reads TGTGCCAGCAGCCGAACCGGGACAGGGGGCGACTACGAGCAGTACTTC. This translates into CASSRTGTGGDYEQYF. The V gene is TRBV3-1, the J gene TRBJ2-7, with 12 bases identical to TRBD1. The CDR3 length is 16 residues. From germline, CDR1 is LGHDT and CDR2 YNNKEL (reference sequence). V trimming: 4 bases; J trimming: 3 bases; junction bases outside the gene matches: 7.

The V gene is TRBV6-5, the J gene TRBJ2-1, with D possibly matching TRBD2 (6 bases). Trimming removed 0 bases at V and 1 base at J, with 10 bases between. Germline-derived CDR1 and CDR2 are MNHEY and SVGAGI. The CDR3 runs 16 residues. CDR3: CASSYSTGESYNEQFF. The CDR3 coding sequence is TGTGCCAGCAGTTACTCGACGGGAGAGTCCTACAATGAGCAGTTCTTC.

In DNA form, the CDR3 reads TGTGCCAGCAGCCCGGGGATTGACTATGGCTACACCTTC. Protein product: CASSPGIDYGYTF. The gene calls are TRBV3-1 and TRBJ1-2; no clear D. The CDR3 runs to 13 residues. The germline gives CDR1 LGHDT, CDR2 YNNKEL (reference sequence). V dropped 4 bases and J dropped 3 bases, with 9 bases sitting between them.

The CDR3 DNA sequence: TGCAGCGTTGAGGTGTACAACACCGGGGAGCTGTTTTTT. The encoded protein is CSVEVYNTGELFF. This sequence joins TRBV29-1 and TRBJ2-2; D is unclear. V was pared by 3 bases and J by 2 bases, with 7 bases between. This CDR3 has 13 residues. Germline CDR1 and CDR2: SQVTM and ANQGSEA.

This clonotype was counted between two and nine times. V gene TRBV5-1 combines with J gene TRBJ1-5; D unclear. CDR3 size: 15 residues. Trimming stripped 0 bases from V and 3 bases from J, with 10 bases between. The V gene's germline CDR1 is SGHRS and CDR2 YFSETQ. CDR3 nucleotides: TGCGCCAGCAGCTTGGGTTTAGAGTCCAATCAGCCCCAGCATTTT. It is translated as CASSLGLESNQPQHF.

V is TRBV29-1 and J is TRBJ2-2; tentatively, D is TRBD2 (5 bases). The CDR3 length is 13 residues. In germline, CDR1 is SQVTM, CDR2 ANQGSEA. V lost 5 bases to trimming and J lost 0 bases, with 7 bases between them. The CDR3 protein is CSVHGANTGELFF. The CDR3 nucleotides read TGCAGCGTTCACGGGGCGAACACCGGGGAGCTGTTTTTT.

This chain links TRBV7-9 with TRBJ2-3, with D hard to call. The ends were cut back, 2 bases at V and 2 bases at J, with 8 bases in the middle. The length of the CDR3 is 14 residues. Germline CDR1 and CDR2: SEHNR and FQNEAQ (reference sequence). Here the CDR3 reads CASSLRWDTDTQYF. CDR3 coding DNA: TGTGCCAGCAGCTTAAGGTGGGACACAGATACGCAGTATTTT.

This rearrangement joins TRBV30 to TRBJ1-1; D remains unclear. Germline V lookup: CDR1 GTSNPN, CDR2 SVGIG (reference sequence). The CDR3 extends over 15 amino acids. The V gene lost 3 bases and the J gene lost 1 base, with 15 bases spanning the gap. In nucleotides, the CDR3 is TGTGCCTGGAGATCCGGCGGCCTTACGAACACTGAAGCTTTCTTT. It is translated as CAWRSGGLTNTEAFF.

CDR3 amino acids: CASSLEPGMAPEAFF. DNA for the CDR3: TGTGCCAGCAGCTTAGAGCCAGGGATGGCCCCTGAAGCTTTCTTT. The chain employs TRBV11-2 and TRBJ1-1; perhaps TRBD1 as D (5 bases). Trimming stripped 0 bases from V and 6 bases from J, with 14 bases between. Germline V gives CDR1 SGHAT, CDR2 FQNNGV. The CDR3 is 15 residues long. The full variable domain, in which reference TRBV11-2 and TRBJ1-1 provide the parts outside the CDR3, is EAGVAQSPRYKIIEKRQSVAFWCNPISGHATLYWYQQILGQGPKLLIQFQNNGVVDDSQLPKDRFSAERLKGVDSTLKIQPAKLEDSAVYLCASSLEPGMAPEAFFGQGTRLTVV.

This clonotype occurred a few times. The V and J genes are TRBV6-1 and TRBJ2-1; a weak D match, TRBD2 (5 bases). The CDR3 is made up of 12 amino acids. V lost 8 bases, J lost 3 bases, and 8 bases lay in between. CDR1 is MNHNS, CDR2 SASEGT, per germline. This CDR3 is CASWELYNEQFF. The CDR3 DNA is TGTGCCAGCTGGGAGCTCTACAATGAGCAGTTCTTC.

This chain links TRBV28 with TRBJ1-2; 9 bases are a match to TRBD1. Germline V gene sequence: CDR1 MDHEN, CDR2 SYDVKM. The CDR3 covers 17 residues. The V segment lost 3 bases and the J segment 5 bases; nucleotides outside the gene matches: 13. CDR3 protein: CASSFTIRRQGVYGYTF. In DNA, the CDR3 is TGTGCCAGCAGTTTCACTATCCGGCGACAGGGGGTATATGGCTACACCTTC.

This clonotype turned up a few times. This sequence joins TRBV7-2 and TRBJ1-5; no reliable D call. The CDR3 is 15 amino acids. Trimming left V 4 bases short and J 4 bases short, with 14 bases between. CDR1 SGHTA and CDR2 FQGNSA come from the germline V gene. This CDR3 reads CASSSTPMGNQPQHF. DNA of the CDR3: TGTGCCAGCAGCTCCACCCCGATGGGGAATCAGCCCCAGCATTTT.

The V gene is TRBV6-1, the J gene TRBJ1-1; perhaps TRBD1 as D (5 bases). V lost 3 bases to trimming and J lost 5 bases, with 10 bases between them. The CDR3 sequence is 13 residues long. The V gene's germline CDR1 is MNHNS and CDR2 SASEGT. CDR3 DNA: TGTGCCAGCAGTGAGATGGGGCATACTGAAGCTTTCTTT. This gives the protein CASSEMGHTEAFF.

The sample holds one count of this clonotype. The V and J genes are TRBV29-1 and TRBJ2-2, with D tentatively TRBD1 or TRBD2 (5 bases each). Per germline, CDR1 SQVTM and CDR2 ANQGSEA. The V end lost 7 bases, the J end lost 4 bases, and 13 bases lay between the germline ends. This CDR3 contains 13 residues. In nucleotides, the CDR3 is TGCAGCGGAGGGGATACTCCCACCGGGGAGCTGTTTTTT. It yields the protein CSGGDTPTGELFF.

The CDR3 DNA follows: TGCGCCAGCAGCCAAGAGTCGAAAGCTTTCTTT. Translating gives CASSQESKAFF. J is TRBJ1-1 and V is TRBV4-1; D not resolved. The CDR3 totals 11 residues. Deletions cut 0 bases from V and 9 bases from J, with 5 bases between. Germline CDR1 is MGHRA and CDR2 is YSYEKL.

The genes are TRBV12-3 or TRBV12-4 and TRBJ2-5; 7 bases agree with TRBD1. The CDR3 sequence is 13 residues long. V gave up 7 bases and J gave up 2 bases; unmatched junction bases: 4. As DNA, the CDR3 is TGTGCCAGCACCAGGACAGGTCAAGAGACCCAGTACTTC. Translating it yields CASTRTGQETQYF.

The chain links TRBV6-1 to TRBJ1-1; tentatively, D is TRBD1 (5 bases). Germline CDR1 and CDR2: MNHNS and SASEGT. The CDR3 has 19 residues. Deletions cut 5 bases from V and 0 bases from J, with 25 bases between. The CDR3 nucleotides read TGTGCCAGCAGTCCACCCGGGGGAGGGTATCCCCGCTTGAACACTGAAGCTTTCTTT. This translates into CASSPPGGGYPRLNTEAFF.